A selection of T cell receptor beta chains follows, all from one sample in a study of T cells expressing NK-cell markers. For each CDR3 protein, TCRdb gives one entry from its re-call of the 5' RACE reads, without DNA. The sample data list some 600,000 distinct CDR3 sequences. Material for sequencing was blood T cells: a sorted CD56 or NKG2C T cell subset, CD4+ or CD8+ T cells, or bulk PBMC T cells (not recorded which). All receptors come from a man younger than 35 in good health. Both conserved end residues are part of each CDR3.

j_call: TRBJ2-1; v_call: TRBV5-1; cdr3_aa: CASSMGTGYVNEQFF
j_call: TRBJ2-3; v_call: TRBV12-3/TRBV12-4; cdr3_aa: CASSLEQLGDTQYF
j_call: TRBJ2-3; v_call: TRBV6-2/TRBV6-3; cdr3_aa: CASSSLSGTRVDTQYF
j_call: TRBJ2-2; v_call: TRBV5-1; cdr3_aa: CASSNPTGSMSGELFF
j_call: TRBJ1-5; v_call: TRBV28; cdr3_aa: CASSAGTHNQPQHF
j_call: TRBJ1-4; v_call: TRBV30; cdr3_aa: CAWGEGSEKLFF
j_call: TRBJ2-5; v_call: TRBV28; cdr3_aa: CASSSSTKTIRAQETQYF
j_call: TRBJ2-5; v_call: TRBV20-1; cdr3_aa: CSAPSGRAYQETQYF
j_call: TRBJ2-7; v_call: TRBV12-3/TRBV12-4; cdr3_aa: CASSSHGVDRRYEQYF
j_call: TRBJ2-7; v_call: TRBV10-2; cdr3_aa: CASKYALAVYEQYF
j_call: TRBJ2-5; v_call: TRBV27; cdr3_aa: CASRLRTSGVQETQYF
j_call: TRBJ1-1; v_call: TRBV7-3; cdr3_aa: CASSSGPRNTEAFF
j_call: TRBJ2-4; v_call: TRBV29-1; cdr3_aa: CSFMGDGGDIQYF
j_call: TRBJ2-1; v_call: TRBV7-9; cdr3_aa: CASSSTSGRALGNEQFF
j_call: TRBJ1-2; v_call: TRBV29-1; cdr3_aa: CSVERIAGFDGYTF
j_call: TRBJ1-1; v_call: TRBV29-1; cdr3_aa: CSVAQTQNTEAFF
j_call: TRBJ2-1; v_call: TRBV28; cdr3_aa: CASSLRPGLAGDRQFF
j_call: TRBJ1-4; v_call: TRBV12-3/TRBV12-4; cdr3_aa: CASSKGQGNEKLFF
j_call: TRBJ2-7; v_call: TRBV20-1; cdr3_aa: CSAKRAPSSYEQYF
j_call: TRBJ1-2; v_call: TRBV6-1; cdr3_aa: CASRAGTGYGYTF
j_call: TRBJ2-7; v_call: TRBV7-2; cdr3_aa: CASSLTDRGSYEQYF
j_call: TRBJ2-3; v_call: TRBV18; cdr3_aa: CASSQGLAGPPSTDTQYF
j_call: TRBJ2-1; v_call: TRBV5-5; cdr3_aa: CASRPGAGYYNEQFF
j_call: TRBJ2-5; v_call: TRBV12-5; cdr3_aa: CASGMGEGMVETQYF
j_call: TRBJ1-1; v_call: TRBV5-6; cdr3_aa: CASSFNRGPFMNTEAFF
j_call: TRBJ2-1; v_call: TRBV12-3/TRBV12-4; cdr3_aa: CASRPGLHHEDEQFF
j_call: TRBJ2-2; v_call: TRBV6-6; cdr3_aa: CASNANVGELFF
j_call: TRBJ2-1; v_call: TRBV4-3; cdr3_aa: CASSQDYGSSQSSYNEQFF
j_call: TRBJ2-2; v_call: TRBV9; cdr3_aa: CASSGGTGGELFF
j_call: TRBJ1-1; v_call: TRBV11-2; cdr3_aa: CASSLGFGATEAFF
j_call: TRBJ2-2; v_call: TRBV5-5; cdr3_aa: CASSKNRDRGPGELFF
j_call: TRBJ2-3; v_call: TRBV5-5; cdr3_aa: CASSHVPTQTVVDTQYF
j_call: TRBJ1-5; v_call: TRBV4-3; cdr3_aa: CASSQDRTTAYNQPQHF
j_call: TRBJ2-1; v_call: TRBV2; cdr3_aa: CASSRPGPRHGSIF
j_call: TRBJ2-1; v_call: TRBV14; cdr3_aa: CASSNGRDTYNEQFF
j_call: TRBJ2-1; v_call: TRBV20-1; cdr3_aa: CSAREPIAGTYNEQFF
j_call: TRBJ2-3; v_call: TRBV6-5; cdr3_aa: CASSYFPELRTDTQYF
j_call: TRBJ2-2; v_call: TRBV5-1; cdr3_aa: CASSEGLAGVSGELFF
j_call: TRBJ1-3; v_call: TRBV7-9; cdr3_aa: CASREVGAGNTIYF
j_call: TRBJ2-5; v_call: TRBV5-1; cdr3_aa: CASRITPPETQYF
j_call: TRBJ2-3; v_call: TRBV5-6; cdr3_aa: CASSTRGPADTQYF
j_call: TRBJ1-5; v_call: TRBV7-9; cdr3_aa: CASSRTSDQPQHF
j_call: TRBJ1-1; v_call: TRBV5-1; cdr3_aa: CASSLNGPKNTEAFF
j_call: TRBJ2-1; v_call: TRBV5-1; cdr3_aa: CASSSTHTSGRDNEQFF
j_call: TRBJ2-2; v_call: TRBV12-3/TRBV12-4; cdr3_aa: CASSPSGRAGGGELFF
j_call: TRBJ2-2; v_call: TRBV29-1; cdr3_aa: CSVGHLENTGELFF
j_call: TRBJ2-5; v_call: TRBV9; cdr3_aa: CASSPRGGGPLQETQYF
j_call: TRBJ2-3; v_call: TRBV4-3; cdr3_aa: CASSPIADGDTQYF
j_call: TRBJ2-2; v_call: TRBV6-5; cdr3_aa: CASSYHTENTGELFF
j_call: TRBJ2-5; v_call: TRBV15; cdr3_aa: CATSQALLEETQYF
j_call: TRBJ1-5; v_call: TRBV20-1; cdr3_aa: CSAPDRSLNQPQHF
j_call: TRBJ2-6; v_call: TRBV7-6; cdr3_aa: CASSHNSGANVLTF
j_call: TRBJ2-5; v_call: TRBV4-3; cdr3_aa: CASSHGTSGTQETQYF
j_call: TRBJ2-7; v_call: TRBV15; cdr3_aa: CATSRGSYEQYF
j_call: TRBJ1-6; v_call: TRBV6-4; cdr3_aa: CASSDRGDSPLHF
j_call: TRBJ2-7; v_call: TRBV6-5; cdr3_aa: CASSSLAGRLYEQYF
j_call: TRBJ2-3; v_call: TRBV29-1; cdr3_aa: CSAQGSFTDTQYF
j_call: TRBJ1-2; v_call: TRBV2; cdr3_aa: CASSESFEHGYTF
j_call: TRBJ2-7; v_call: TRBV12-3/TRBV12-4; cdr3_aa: CASRLTSGPGEQYF
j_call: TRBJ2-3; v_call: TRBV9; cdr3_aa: CASSVGGSTDTQYF